These 22 T cell receptor beta chains originate from one sample sequenced in a study of Graves' ophthalmopathy and Graves' hyperthyroidism. Investigators amplified TCR beta CDR3 regions from RNA transcripts. HTBI-primed first-round RT-PCR preceded second-round multiplex PCR. Each CDR3 protein is one row after TCRdb ran MiXCR on the multiplex PCR reads. Counted here are about 400,000 distinct CDR3 sequences, around 18% occurring once; the ten biggest clones make up 1.5% to 2%. Sequenced sample: peripheral blood. The receptor source for this set is a woman aged 18-29 years with Graves' ophthalmopathy.

This sequence joins TRBV28 and TRBJ2-7; D is possibly TRBD2 (6 bases). The length of the CDR3 is 14 residues. Germline CDR1 MDHEN, CDR2 SYDVKM. V was shortened by 5 bases and J by 2 bases, with 13 bases between the two germline ends. CDR3 sequence reads: CASSRARLAYEQYF. CDR3 DNA: TGTGCCAGCAGTCGCGCCCGACTAGCCTACGAGCAGTACTTC.

This clonotype came up many times. The chain employs TRBV6-5 and TRBJ1-1; no firm D call. The CDR3 is made up of 10 amino acids. CDR1 and CDR2 (germline): MNHEY, SVGAGI. Trimming removed 2 bases at V and 8 bases at J, with 3 bases between. The CDR3 sequence: CASSYREAFF. The CDR3 DNA follows: TGTGCCAGCAGTTACAGGGAAGCTTTCTTT.

This clonotype was recorded at least ten times. This sequence joins TRBV12-3 or TRBV12-4 and TRBJ1-6, with D tentatively TRBD1 (5 bases). This CDR3 spans 18 amino acids. The V and J ends lost 2 bases and 5 bases respectively, with 19 bases between them. The CDR3 spells CASSLFEGSPFNNSPLHF. As DNA, the CDR3 is TGTGCCAGCAGTTTATTCGAGGGGTCCCCTTTCAATAATTCACCCCTCCACTTT.

This clonotype was recorded many times. The chain combines TRBV6-2 or TRBV6-3 with TRBJ2-5; 7 nucleotides align to TRBD2. Germline values: CDR1 MNHEY, CDR2 SVGEGT. This CDR3 comprises 15 residues. V trimming: 4 bases; J trimming: 5 bases; junction bases outside the gene matches: 10. The CDR3 DNA sequence: TGTGCCAGCAGTTCCCTAGCGGTCCCCGGGGAGACCCAGTACTTC. This sequence encodes CASSSLAVPGETQYF.

CDR3 sequence reads: CASVREETYEQYF. The CDR3 DNA reads as TGTGCCAGCGTGCGGGAAGAAACCTACGAGCAGTACTTC. The rearrangement uses TRBV28 and TRBJ2-7; D perhaps matches TRBD2 (6 bases). Trimming removed 8 bases at V and 2 bases at J, with 13 bases between. Germline CDR1 reads MDHEN; CDR2 reads SYDVKM. The CDR3 spans 13 residues.

This clonotype has ten or more counts. The chain is built from TRBV30 and TRBJ1-5, with 9 bases identical to TRBD1. The CDR3 contains 14 residues. Unmatched junction bases numbered 5, after V lost 5 bases and J lost 3 bases. The germline CDR1 and CDR2 sequences are GTSNPN and SVGIG (reference sequence). The chain's CDR3 is CAWATGGNNQPQHF. The DNA for the CDR3 is TGTGCCTGGGCAACAGGGGGCAACAATCAGCCCCAGCATTTT.

This clonotype was observed at least ten times. The chain uses TRBV9 and TRBJ2-7, with 7 bases fitting TRBD2. The V and J ends lost 0 bases and 5 bases, in that order; junction bases with no gene match: 5. The length of the CDR3 is 14 residues. Germline V gene sequence: CDR1 SGDLS, CDR2 YYNGEE. DNA of the CDR3: TGTGCCAGCAGCGTAGATCCTCGGGGGGACGAGCAGTACTTC. Translation gives CASSVDPRGDEQYF.

Ten or more counts support this clonotype. This chain connects TRBV7-8 to TRBJ1-1; 8 nucleotides align to TRBD1. There are 16 residues in the CDR3. Germline CDR1 is SGHVS and CDR2 is FQNEAQ. Trimming removed 1 base from V and 3 bases from J; junction bases left unmatched: 7. The CDR3 region is CASSLEISGGYTEAFF. The DNA for the CDR3 is TGTGCCAGCAGCTTAGAAATATCAGGGGGCTACACTGAAGCTTTCTTT.

This clonotype has more than one count but fewer than ten. The chain is built from TRBV6-1 and TRBJ2-7; TRBD1 matches at 9 bases. V dropped 6 bases and J dropped 6; count of bases not matched to a gene: 15. There are 16 residues in the CDR3. CDR1 MNHNS and CDR2 SASEGT come from the germline V gene. Here the CDR3 reads CASSKGRDRELGEQYF. The CDR3 nucleotides are TGTGCCAGCAGCAAAGGCCGGGACAGGGAATTGGGCGAGCAGTACTTC.

This clonotype came up a few times. This chain uses TRBV27 with TRBJ2-2; the D call may be TRBD1 or TRBD2 (5 bases each). Germline V gives CDR1 MNHEY, CDR2 SMNVEV (reference sequence). Trimming removed 8 bases from V and 3 bases from J, with 16 bases in between. The CDR3 extends over 15 amino acids. The CDR3 spells CASLRDPQDTGELFF. CDR3 in DNA: TGTGCCAGCCTAAGGGACCCCCAAGACACCGGGGAGCTGTTTTTT.

V is TRBV6-2 or TRBV6-3 and J is TRBJ2-7, with D hard to call. The germline V gene encodes CDR1 MNHEY and CDR2 SVGEGT. The CDR3 length is 14 residues. V was clipped by 0 bases and J by 5 bases, with 11 bases between them. The CDR3 region is CASSYSRLAHEQYV. The CDR3 DNA is TGTGCCAGCAGTTACTCGAGGCTTGCCCACGAGCAGTACGTC.

In its sample, this clonotype was seen many times. V is TRBV12-3 or TRBV12-4 and J is TRBJ2-7, with D uncertain. Trimming pared 3 bases from V and 0 bases from J, leaving 6 bases between. This CDR3 has 13 residues. The CDR3 region is CASSLNPSYEQYF. DNA of the CDR3: TGTGCCAGCAGTTTGAATCCCTCCTACGAGCAGTACTTC.

There are many counts of this clonotype. The V and J genes are TRBV11-2 and TRBJ2-5, with D unclear. Germline V gene lookup returns CDR1 SGHAT and CDR2 FQNNGV. The CDR3 sequence is 14 residues long. V was cut by 5 bases and J by 5 bases, with 15 bases left in between. The CDR3 spells CASSAWVGMETQYF. The CDR3 DNA reads TGTGCCAGCAGCGCATGGGTGGGGATGGAGACCCAGTACTTC.

This rearrangement joins TRBV12-3 or TRBV12-4 to TRBJ2-5; 10 bases fit TRBD2. The CDR3 extends over 16 amino acids. V shed 2 bases, J shed 2 bases, and the junction held 5 bases outside the gene matches. The CDR3 coding sequence is TGTGCCAGCAGTTTACTAGCGGGGGACCTTCAAGAGACCCAGTACTTC. As protein: CASSLLAGDLQETQYF.

This rearrangement joins TRBV7-2 to TRBJ1-1, with 7 bases identical to TRBD1. CDR1 is SGHTA, CDR2 FQGNSA, per germline. This CDR3 region has 14 residues. J was trimmed by 5 bases and V by 4 bases; bases with no gene match: 7. The CDR3, as DNA: TGTGCCAGCAGCTCCTCTGCAGGGGGAACTGAAGCTTTCTTT. It codes for CASSSSAGGTEAFF.

This clonotype was seen ten or more times. The chain links TRBV29-1 to TRBJ2-2; the D gene is possibly TRBD1 (5 bases). CDR1 is SQVTM and CDR2 is ANQGSEA in the germline V gene. The germline V and J ends were trimmed by 4 bases and 1 base, with 10 bases remaining between them. This CDR3 contains 14 residues. In nucleotides, the CDR3 is TGCAGCGTTGGGTGGGGCGGGAACACCGGGGAGCTGTTTTTT. Amino acids: CSVGWGGNTGELFF.

This clonotype was picked up many times. The chain employs TRBV11-2 and TRBJ2-7; D is uncertain. The ends were cut back, 3 bases at V and 2 bases at J, with 11 bases in the middle. Looked up from germline, CDR1 is SGHAT and CDR2 is FQNNGV. The CDR3 has 14 residues. CDR3 bases: TGTGCCAGCAGCTTGGATGGGCAGACCTACGAGCAGTACTTC. This encodes CASSLDGQTYEQYF. The full variable domain, completed using reference TRBV11-2 and TRBJ2-7, is EAGVAQSPRYKIIEKRQSVAFWCNPISGHATLYWYQQILGQGPKLLIQFQNNGVVDDSQLPKDRFSAERLKGVDSTLKIQPAKLEDSAVYLCASSLDGQTYEQYFGPGTRLTVT.

This clonotype has ten or more counts. The J gene is TRBJ1-2, the V gene TRBV5-1; D ambiguous. The CDR3 length is 15 residues. Between the trimmed V and J ends, which lost 0 bases and 2 bases, there was a span of 11 bases. Looked up from germline, CDR1 is SGHRS and CDR2 is YFSETQ. CDR3 protein: CASSLVGSINYGYTF. The CDR3 nucleotides read TGCGCCAGCAGCTTGGTTGGCAGCATCAACTATGGCTACACCTTC.

The J gene is TRBJ2-7, the V gene TRBV4-2, with 15 bases aligning to TRBD2. There are 20 residues in the CDR3. The V segment lost 4 bases and the J segment 2 bases; nucleotides outside the gene matches: 15. Germline V gene data show CDR1 as LGHNA and CDR2 as YNFKEQ. The CDR3 DNA sequence: TGTGCCAGCAGCCCAGATGCACACCGAGGACTAGCGGGAGGGCCCTACGAGCAGTACTTC. Translated: CASSPDAHRGLAGGPYEQYF.

This clonotype was detected only a few times. Germline is not matched at one junction end, which may reflect a read error. J is TRBJ2-5 and V is TRBV7-2; 8 bases align to TRBD1. The CDR3 extends over 14 amino acids. From germline, CDR1 is SGHTA and CDR2 FQGNSA. The CDR3 bases are TGTGCCAGCAGCCGGGACAGGCGACAAGAGACCCGGTACTTC. This codes for CASSRDRRQETRYF.

The chain carries TRBV12-3 or TRBV12-4 and TRBJ1-1; D uncertain. V lost 7 bases and J lost 4, with 13 bases in between. The CDR3 runs to 13 residues. In nucleotides, the CDR3 is TGTGCCAGCAAATTCGCACGGAGCACTGAAGCTTTCTTT. Translation: CASKFARSTEAFF.

There are many counts of this clonotype. The chain has TRBV6-1 and TRBJ2-5; TRBD1 matches 7 bases. Germline V gene data show CDR1 as MNHNS and CDR2 as SASEGT. V lost 10 bases to trimming and J lost 6 bases; unmatched junction nucleotides: 8. The CDR3 contains 12 residues. CDR3 region: CAILGTEKTQYF. CDR3 sequence (DNA): TGTGCCATCCTGGGGACAGAGAAGACCCAGTACTTC.